This T cell receptor (beta chain) stems from a study of PD-L1 blockade in urothelial cancer (TCRdb year 2017). Background for the entire study: Therapy was started in the mid-2010s for all patients, and atezolizumab 1,200 mg was administered intravenously every 3 weeks. Durable clinical benefit meant progression-free survival longer than 6 months, and TCR features were also tested against progression-free and overall survival. Pretreatment tumor samples, along with matched peripheral blood serially collected before and after atezolizumab treatment, were subjected to TCR sequencing. Blood samples gave median yields of around 140,000 T cells and 80,000 or so unique TCRs, along with a median clonality of about 0.084. Twenty-nine patients had pretreatment blood TCR-seq, some 25 had at least one posttreatment blood collection, and some 25 had tumor TCR-seq. Patients had an ECOG performance status of 0 or 1 and had received between 0 and 3 prior chemotherapy regimens. Whole exome sequencing and RNA sequencing of pretreatment tumors were performed alongside TCR sequencing in the same patients. About nine tenths of the roughly 29 patients were males with bladder-origin urothelial cancer, and about 65% of the roughly 30 reported a prior smoking history. The study, an exploratory multi-omic analysis, examined somatic, immune and clinical correlates of response to PD-L1 blockade with atezolizumab in urothelial cancer. Nine patients achieved durable clinical benefit and around 19 did not. Blood samples were analyzed at 3 weeks after treatment start (second dose) and at 6 weeks after treatment start.

Synthetic TCR analog templates were spiked into each PCR so that absolute template abundance could be estimated from read counts. The immunoSEQ assay used bias-controlled V and J gene primers to amplify TCRbeta CDR3 regions from genomic DNA. Sequencing of rearranged TCRbeta segments was done at approximately 20X coverage. For the original study's pipeline: Sequencing errors were corrected by clustering and CDR3s were annotated against IMGT to assign V, D and J genes. Downstream analyses used only productive TCRbeta rearrangements and left out out-of-frame or stop-codon sequences. Clonality was calculated as one minus the Shannon entropy normalized by the log of the number of unique productive sequences. Fisher's exact test with Benjamini-Hochberg correction, using a cutoff of adjusted p below 0.01, was how clones that differed between time points or between blood and tumor were identified. The immuneACCESS repertoire file appears here via TCRdb, limited to in-frame rearrangements. These files lack a portion of the clones; in checked studies, under half of the deficit traces to unresolved V genes, and the cause of the others is not known. V and J calls and clone size follow that table, whereas D and trimming were derived from the DNA. The sample table holds some 84,000 clones, of which 82% were seen once. The leading ten clones occupy around 9.5% of the sample.

The germline V gene encodes CDR1 SGHTA and CDR2 FQGNSA. Trimming takes 1 base off V and 10 bases off J; junction bases not matched to a gene: 7. The CDR3 sequence holds 15 residues, the cysteine and phenylalanine included. Left in the record is the CDR3 DNA by itself, 45 bases read in frame from the first base. A cohort of approximately 30 patients with locally advanced or metastatic urothelial carcinoma, treated at Memorial Sloan Kettering on a trial protocol, was included. Peripheral blood mononuclear cells were collected pretreatment and during treatment, at between 1 and 8 total time points per patient. The Qiagen DNeasy Blood extraction kit was used to purify genomic DNA from total PBMCs and tumor samples. PBMCs were collected pretreatment and during treatment, and were isolated and stored as previously described. Broader findings and caveats from the paper: Patients with durable benefit showed greater expansion of tumor-associated TCR clones in peripheral blood 3 weeks after starting treatment (n ≈ 23, p = 0.022). A pretreatment peripheral blood TCR clonality below the median was linked to improved progression-free and overall survival. Because the sample size was small (n ≈ 29) and many of the analyses were exploratory, the results are meant to be hypothesis-generating.

Concerning this clone: Its recognized antigen is unknown. The input lacks base qualities; no much larger clone sits a single base away.

Rearrangement joined TRBV7-2 to TRBJ2-1; 10 nucleotides in the junction match TRBD2. The sample was PBMCs, taken around atezolizumab (anti-PD-L1) treatment. The TCR comes from a man between 70 and 80 years old with urothelial cancer. The CDR3 protein: CASSLGLAGAGEQFF. The DNA is as follows: TGTGCCAGCAGCTTAGGGCTAGCGGGGGCAGGGGAGCAGTTCTTC.